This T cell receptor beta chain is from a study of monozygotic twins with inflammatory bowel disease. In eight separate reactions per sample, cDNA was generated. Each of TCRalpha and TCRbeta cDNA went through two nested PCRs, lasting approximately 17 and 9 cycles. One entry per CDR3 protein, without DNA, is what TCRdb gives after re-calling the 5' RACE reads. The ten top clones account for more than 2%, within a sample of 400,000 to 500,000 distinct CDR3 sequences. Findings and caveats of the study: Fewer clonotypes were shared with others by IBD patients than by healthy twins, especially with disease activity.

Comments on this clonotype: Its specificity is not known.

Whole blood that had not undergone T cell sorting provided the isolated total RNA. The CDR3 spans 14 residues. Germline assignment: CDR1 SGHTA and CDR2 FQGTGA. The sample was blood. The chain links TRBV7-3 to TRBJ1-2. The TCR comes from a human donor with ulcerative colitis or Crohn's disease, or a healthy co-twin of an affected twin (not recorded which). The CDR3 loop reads CASSPGDGSYGYTF.